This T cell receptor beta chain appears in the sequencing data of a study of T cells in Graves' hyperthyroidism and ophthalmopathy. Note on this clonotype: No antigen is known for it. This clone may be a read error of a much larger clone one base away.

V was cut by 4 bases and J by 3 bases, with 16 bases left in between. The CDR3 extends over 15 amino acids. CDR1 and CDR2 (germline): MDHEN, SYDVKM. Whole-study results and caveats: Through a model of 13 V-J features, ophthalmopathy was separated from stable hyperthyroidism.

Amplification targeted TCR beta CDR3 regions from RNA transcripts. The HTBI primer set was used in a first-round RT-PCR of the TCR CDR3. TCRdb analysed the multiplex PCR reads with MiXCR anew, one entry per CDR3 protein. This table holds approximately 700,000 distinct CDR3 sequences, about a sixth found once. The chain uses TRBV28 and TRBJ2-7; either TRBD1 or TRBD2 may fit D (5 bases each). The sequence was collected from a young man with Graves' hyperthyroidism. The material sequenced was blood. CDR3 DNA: TGTGCCAGCAGTTACGGACAAGCGGAGAGCTACGAGCAGTACTTC. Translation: CASSYGQAESYEQYF.